Sequencing of this TCR beta chain was carried out in a study of neurological immune-mediated disorders. Turning to the study itself: Secondary progressive disease was present in 3, and relapsing-remitting disease in around 31, of the 35 or so multiple sclerosis patients.

In this sample, this clonotype turned up many times. Antigen specificity is unknown. As for the cDNA, it was generated by 5'RACE with 10-nucleotide random UMIs. TCRdb independently ran MiXCR on the 5' RACE reads; one entry per CDR3 protein. Of 50,000 or so distinct CDR3 sequences listed, more than 3% were seen once; the top ten hold approximately 7%. Points from the study as a whole: Whereas HTLV-1-associated myelopathy showed the most TCR clonal expansion, multiple sclerosis showed the least, with levels below those of healthy controls.

From germline, CDR1 is SQVTM and CDR2 ANQGSEA. Trimming shortened V by 4 bases and J by 2 bases, and 16 bases separated the two germline ends. The CDR3 loop spans 15 amino acids. The unsorted libraries originated from 2 million PBMCs kept at -80 C. The source material was PBMCs. The TCR comes from a woman aged 55 to 70 with multiple sclerosis. J is TRBJ2-3 and V is TRBV29-1; D perhaps matches TRBD1 (5 bases). The CDR3 DNA reads TGCAGCGTTGTAGCTGGGGCAATGATCACAGATACGCAGTATTTT. Protein sequence: CSVVAGAMITDTQYF.